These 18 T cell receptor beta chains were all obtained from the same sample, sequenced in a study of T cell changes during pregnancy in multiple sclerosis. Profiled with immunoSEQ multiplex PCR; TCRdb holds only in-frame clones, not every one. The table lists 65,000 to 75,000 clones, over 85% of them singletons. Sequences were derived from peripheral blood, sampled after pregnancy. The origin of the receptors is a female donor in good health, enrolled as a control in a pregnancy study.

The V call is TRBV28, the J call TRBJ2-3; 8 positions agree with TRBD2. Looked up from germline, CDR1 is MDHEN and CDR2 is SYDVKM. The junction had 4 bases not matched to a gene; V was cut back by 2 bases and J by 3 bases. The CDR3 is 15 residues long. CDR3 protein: CASSLNGGETDTQYF. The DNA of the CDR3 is TGTGCCAGCAGTTTAAACGGGGGGGAGACAGATACGCAGTATTTT.

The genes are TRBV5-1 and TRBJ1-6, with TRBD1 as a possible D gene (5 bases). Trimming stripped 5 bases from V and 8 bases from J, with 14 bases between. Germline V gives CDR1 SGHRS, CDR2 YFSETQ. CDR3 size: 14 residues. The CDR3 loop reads CASSYSGNDSPLHF. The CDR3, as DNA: TGCGCCAGCAGTTACTCAGGGAATGATTCACCCCTCCACTTT.

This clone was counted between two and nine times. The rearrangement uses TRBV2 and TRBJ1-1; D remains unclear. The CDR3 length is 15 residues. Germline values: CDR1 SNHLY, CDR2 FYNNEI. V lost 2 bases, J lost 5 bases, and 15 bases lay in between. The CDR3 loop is CASSELGKGGTEAFF. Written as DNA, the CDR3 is TGTGCCAGCAGTGAACTAGGGAAGGGAGGAACTGAAGCTTTCTTT.

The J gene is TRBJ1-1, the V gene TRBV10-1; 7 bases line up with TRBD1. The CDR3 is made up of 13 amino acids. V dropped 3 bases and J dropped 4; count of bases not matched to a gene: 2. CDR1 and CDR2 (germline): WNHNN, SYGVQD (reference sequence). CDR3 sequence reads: CASSDPGGTEAFF. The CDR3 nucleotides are TGCGCCAGCAGTGATCCAGGGGGCACTGAAGCTTTCTTT.

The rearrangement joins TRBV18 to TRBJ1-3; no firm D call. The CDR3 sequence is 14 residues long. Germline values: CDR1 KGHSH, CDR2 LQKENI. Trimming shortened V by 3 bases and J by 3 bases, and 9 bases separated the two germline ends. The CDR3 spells CASSPTVDGNTIYF. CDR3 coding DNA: TGTGCCAGCTCACCCACTGTCGATGGAAACACCATATATTTT.

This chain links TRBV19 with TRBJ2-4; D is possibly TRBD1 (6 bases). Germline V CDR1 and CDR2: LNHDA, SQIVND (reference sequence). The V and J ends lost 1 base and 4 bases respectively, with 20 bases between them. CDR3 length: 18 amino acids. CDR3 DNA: TGTGCCAGTAGTATAGGAATCGAGGGGGTGCCTCTTAAAAACATTCAGTACTTC. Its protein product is CASSIGIEGVPLKNIQYF.

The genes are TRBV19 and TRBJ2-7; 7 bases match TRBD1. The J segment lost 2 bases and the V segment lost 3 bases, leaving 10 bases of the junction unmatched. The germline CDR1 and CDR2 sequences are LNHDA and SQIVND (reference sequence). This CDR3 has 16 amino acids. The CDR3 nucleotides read TGTGCCAGTAGTATTTCGTCGGGACAGCCACCCTACGAGCAGTACTTC. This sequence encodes CASSISSGQPPYEQYF. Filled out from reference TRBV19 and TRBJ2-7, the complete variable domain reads DGGITQSPKYLFRKEGQNVTLSCEQNLNHDAMYWYRQDPGQGLRLIYYSQIVNDFQKGDIAEGYSVSREKKESFPLTVTSAQKNPTAFYLCASSISSGQPPYEQYFGPGTRLTVT.

The CDR3 loop reads CASSFGLAGGPHNEQFF. CDR3 bases: TGTGCCAGCAGCTTTGGACTAGCGGGAGGGCCCCACAATGAGCAGTTCTTC. The V and J genes are TRBV13 and TRBJ2-1; TRBD2 matches 15 bases. The germline CDR1 and CDR2 sequences are PRHDT and FYEKMQ (reference sequence). CDR3 length: 17 residues. V was clipped by 3 bases and J by 5 bases; unmatched bases: 5.

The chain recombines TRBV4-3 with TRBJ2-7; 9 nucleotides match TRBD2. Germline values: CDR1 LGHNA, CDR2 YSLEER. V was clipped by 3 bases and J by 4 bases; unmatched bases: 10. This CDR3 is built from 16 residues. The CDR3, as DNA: TGCGCCAGCAGCCATAGCGGGAGTAGCGGGAAGTACGAGCAGTACTTC. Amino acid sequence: CASSHSGSSGKYEQYF.

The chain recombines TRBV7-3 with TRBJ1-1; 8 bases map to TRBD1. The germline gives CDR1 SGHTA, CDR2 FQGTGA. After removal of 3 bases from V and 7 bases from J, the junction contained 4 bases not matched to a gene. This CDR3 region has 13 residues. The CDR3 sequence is CASSLTTGVEAFF. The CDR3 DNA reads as TGTGCCAGCAGCTTGACGACAGGGGTTGAAGCTTTCTTT.

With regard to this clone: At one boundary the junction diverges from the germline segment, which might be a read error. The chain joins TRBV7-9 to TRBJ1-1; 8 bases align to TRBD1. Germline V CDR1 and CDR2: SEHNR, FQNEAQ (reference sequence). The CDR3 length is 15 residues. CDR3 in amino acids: CASSSWTGLKTEAFF. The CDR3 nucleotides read TGTGCCAGCAGCTCTTGGACAGGGCTGAAAACTGAAGCTTTCTTT.

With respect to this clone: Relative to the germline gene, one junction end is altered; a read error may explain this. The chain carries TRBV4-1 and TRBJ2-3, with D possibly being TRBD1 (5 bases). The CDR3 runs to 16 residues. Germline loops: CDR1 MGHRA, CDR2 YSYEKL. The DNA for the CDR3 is TGCGCCGGCAGCCAACCCCTTAAGGGGAGCACAGATACGCAGTATTTT. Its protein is CAGSQPLKGSTDTQYF.

The DNA for the CDR3 is TGTGCCAGCGCCCAGGGGTCAGTTCAAAACGCTGAAGCTTTCTTT. It yields the protein CASAQGSVQNAEAFF. This sequence joins TRBV28 and TRBJ1-1; the D gene is possibly TRBD1 (6 bases). The CDR3 contains 15 residues. V dropped 8 bases and J dropped 6 bases, with 22 bases sitting between them. Germline CDR1 is MDHEN and CDR2 is SYDVKM.

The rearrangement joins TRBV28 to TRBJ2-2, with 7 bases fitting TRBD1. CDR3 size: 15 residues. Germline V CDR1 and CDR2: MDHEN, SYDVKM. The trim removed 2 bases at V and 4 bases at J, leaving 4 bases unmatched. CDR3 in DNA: TGTGCCAGCAGTTTAGGCGACAGGGCCACCGGGGAGCTGTTTTTT. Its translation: CASSLGDRATGELFF.

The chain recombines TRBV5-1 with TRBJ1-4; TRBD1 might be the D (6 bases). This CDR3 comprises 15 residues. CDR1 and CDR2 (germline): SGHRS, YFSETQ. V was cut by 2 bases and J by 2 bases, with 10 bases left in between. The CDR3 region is CASSLTGTTNEKLFF. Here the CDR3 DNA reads TGCGCCAGCAGCTTAACAGGGACGACTAATGAAAAACTGTTTTTT.

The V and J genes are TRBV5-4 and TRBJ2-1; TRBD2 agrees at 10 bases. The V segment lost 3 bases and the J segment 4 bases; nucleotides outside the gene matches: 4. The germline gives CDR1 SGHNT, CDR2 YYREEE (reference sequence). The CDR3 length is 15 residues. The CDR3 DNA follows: TGTGCCAGCAGCTCCGGACTAGCGGAGTACAATGAGCAGTTCTTC. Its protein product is CASSSGLAEYNEQFF.

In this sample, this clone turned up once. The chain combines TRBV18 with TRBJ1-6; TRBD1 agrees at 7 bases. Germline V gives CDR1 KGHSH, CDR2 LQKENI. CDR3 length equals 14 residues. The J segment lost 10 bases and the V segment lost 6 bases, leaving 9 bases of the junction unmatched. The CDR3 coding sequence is TGTGCCAGCTCGGAATGGACAGGATTATCACCCCTCCACTTT. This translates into CASSEWTGLSPLHF.

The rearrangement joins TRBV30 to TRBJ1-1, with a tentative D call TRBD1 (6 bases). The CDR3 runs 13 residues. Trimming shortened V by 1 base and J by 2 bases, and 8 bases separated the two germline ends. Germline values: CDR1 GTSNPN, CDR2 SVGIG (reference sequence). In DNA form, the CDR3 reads TGTGCCTGGAGTGCACAGGGTAACACTGAAGCTTTCTTT. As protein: CAWSAQGNTEAFF.